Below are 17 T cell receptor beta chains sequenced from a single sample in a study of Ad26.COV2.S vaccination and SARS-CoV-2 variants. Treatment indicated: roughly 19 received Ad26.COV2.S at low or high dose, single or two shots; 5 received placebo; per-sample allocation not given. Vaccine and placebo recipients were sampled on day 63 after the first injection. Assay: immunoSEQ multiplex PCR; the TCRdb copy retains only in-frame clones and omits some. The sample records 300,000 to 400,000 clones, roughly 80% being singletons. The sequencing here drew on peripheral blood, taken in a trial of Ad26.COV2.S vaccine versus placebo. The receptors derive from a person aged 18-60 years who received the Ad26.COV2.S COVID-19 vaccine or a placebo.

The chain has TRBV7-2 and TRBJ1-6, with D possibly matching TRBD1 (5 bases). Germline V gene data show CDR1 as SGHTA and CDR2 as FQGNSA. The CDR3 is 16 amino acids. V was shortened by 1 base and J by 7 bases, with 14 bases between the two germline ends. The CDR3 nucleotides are TGTGCCAGCAGCTTAGATTCAGGGAACCAAAATTCACCCCTCCACTTT. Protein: CASSLDSGNQNSPLHF.

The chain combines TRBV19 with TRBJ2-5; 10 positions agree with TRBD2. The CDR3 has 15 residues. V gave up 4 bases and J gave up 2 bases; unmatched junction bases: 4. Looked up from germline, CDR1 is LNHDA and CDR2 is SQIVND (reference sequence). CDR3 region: CASSSQRGGQETQYF. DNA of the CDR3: TGTGCCAGTAGTAGCCAGCGGGGGGGACAAGAGACCCAGTACTTC.

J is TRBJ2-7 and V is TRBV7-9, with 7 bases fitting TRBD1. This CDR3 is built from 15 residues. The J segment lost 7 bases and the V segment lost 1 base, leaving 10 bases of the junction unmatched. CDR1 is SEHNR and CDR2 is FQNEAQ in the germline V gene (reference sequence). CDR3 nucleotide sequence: TGTGCCAGCAGCTTAGGACAGGGCGCTTACTCTGAGCAGTACTTC. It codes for CASSLGQGAYSEQYF.

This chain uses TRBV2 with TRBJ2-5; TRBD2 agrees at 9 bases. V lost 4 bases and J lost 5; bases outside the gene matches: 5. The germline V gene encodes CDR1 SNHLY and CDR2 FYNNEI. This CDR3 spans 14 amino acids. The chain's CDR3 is CASSGTSDRETQYF. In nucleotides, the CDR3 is TGTGCCAGCAGTGGGACTAGCGATAGGGAGACCCAGTACTTC.

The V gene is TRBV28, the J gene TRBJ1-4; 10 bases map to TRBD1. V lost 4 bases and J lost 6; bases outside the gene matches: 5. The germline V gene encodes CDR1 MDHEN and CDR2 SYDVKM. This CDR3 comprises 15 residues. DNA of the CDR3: TGTGCCAGCAGTTCCTGGGACAGGGGTCATGAAAAACTGTTTTTT. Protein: CASSSWDRGHEKLFF.

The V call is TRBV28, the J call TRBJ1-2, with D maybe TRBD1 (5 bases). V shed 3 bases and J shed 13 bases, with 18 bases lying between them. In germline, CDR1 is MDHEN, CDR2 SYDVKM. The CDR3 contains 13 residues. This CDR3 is CASSFPGTPIGTF. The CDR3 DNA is TGTGCCAGCAGTTTCCCAGGGACCCCAATCGGCACCTTC.

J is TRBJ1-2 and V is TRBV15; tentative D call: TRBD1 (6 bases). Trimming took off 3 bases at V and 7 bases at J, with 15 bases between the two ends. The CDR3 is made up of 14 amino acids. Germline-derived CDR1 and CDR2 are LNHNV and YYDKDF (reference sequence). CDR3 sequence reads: CATSRSVGAGGYTF. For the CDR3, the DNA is TGTGCCACCAGCAGGTCTGTGGGGGCTGGTGGCTACACCTTC. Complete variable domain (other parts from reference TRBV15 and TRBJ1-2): DAMVIQNPRYQVTQFGKPVTLSCSQTLNHNVMYWYQQKSSQAPKLLFHYYDKDFNNEADTPDNFQSRRPNTSFCFLDIRSPGLGDTAMYLCATSRSVGAGGYTFGSGTRLTVV.

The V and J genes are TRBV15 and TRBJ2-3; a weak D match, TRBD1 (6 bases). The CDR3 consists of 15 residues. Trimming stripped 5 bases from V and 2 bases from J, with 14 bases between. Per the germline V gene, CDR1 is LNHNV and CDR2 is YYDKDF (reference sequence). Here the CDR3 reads CATSGTSPYTDTQYF. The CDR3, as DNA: TGTGCCACCAGCGGGACATCTCCTTACACAGATACGCAGTATTTT. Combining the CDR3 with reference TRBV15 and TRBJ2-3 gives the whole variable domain DAMVIQNPRYQVTQFGKPVTLSCSQTLNHNVMYWYQQKSSQAPKLLFHYYDKDFNNEADTPDNFQSRRPNTSFCFLDIRSPGLGDTAMYLCATSGTSPYTDTQYFGPGTRLTVL.

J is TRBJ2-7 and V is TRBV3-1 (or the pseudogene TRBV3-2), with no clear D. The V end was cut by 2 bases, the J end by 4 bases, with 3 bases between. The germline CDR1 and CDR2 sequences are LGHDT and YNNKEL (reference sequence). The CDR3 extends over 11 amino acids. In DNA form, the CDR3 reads TGTGCCAGCAGCCAAAAATACGAGCAGTACTTC. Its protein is CASSQKYEQYF.

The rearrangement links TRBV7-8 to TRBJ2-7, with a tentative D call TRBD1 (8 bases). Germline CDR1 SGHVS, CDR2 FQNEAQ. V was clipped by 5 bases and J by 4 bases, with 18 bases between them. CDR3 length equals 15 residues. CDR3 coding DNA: TGTGCCAGCAGCCCCACCGACAGGGGAGGGTACGAGCAGTACTTC. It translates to CASSPTDRGGYEQYF.

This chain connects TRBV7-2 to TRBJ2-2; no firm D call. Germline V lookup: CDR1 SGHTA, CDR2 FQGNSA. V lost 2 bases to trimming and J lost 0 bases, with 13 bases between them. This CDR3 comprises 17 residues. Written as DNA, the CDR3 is TGTGCCAGCAGCTTAAACCGGCCACCAGCGAACACCGGGGAGCTGTTTTTT. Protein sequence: CASSLNRPPANTGELFF. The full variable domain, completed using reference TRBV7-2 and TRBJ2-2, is GAGVSQSPSNKVTEKGKDVELRCDPISGHTALYWYRQSLGQGLEFLIYFQGNSAPDKSGLPSDRFSAERTGGSVSTLTIQRTQQEDSAVYLCASSLNRPPANTGELFFGEGSRLTVL.

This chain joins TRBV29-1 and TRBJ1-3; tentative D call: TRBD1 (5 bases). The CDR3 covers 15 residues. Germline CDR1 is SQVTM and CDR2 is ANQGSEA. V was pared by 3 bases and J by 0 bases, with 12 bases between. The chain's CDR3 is CSVDGTDGSGNTIYF. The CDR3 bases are TGCAGCGTTGATGGGACCGACGGCTCTGGAAACACCATATATTTT.

Here the CDR3 DNA reads TGTGCCACCAGTGGCCCAGGGGGAACCGGGGAGCTGTTTTTT. Translating gives CATSGPGGTGELFF. V usage is TRBV24-1 and J usage is TRBJ2-2, with 7 bases fitting TRBD1. This CDR3 contains 14 residues. The germline V gene has CDR1 KGHDR and CDR2 SFDVKD. Trimming removed 5 bases from V and 5 bases from J; junction bases left unmatched: 4.

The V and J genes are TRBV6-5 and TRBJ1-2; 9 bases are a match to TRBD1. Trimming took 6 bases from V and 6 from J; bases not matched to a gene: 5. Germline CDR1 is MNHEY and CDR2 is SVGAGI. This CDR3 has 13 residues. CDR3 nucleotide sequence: TGTGCCAGCAGGCGGGGACAGGGTGATGGCTACACCTTC. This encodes CASRRGQGDGYTF.

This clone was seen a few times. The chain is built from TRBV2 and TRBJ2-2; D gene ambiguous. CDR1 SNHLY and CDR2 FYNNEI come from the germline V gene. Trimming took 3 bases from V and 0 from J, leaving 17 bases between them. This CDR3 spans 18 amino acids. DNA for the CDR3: TGTGCCAGCAGTGACCCCCCCGGTACCGGTTCGAACACCGGGGAGCTGTTTTTT. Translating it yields CASSDPPGTGSNTGELFF.

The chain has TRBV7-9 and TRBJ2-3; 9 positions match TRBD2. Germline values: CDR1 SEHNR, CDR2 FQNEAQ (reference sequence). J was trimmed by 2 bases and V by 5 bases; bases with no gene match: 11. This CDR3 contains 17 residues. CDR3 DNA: TGTGCCAGCAGCCCGTCCATAGCGGGGGCTTTCACAGATACGCAGTATTTT. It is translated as CASSPSIAGAFTDTQYF.

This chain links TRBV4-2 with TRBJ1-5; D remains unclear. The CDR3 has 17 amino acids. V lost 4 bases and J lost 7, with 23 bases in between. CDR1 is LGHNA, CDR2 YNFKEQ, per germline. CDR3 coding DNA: TGTGCCAGCAGCCTCCAGATAGGCGGAGAGAGCGGGCAGCCCCAGCATTTT. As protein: CASSLQIGGESGQPQHF.